The 5 T cell receptor beta chains listed next were all sequenced from one sample in a study of technical replicates of blood from a few donors. Method: immunoSEQ multiplex PCR; TCRdb's copy keeps in-frame clones and lacks some. The profile covers approximately 81,000 clones, with roughly 77% appearing a single time and 3.5% to 4% taken by the ten largest. Sequenced sample: PBMCs. These receptors originate from a human donor in good health. Some clones in this sample may be carry-over from other donors' samples.

The chain recombines TRBV7-9 with TRBJ1-4; TRBD1 matches at 9 bases. Trimming at V came to 6 bases and at J to 6 bases, leaving 8 bases not matched to a gene. The CDR3 runs to 15 residues. Germline values: CDR1 SEHNR, CDR2 FQNEAQ (reference sequence). The CDR3 here is CASSPPGTGYEKLFF. DNA for the CDR3: TGTGCCAGCAGTCCCCCCGGGACAGGGTATGAAAAACTGTTTTTT.

This chain connects TRBV7-2 to TRBJ2-1, with 8 bases identical to TRBD2. V lost 5 bases and J lost 1; bases outside the gene matches: 10. This CDR3 is 17 amino acids long. CDR1 is SGHTA and CDR2 is FQGNSA in the germline V gene. DNA of the CDR3: TGTGCCAGCAGCAGACATCCGGGACTAGGGTCCTACAATGAGCAGTTCTTC. Translating gives CASSRHPGLGSYNEQFF.

This clone was counted between two and nine times. The chain combines TRBV4-3 with TRBJ1-1, with 7 positions matching TRBD1. V shed 3 bases and J 2 bases; nucleotides not matched to a gene: 3. CDR3 length: 14 amino acids. The germline V gene has CDR1 LGHNA and CDR2 YSLEER. This CDR3 is CASSQTGTNTEAFF. As DNA, the CDR3 is TGCGCCAGCAGCCAGACAGGGACTAACACTGAAGCTTTCTTT.

The chain carries TRBV7-9 and TRBJ1-2; possible D gene TRBD1, 6 bases. The CDR3 totals 13 residues. V was cut by 5 bases and J by 8 bases, with 15 bases left in between. CDR1 and CDR2 from the germline V gene are SEHNR and FQNEAQ (reference sequence). DNA for the CDR3: TGTGCCAGCAGCAAGGACAGAATGGCGGGCTACACCTTC. The encoded protein is CASSKDRMAGYTF. Looking up the rest from reference TRBV7-9 and TRBJ1-2 gives the full variable domain: DTGVSQNPRHKITKRGQNVTFRCDPISEHNRLYWYRQTLGQGPEFLTYFQNEAQLEKSRLLSDRFSAERPKGSFSTLEIQRTEQGDSAMYLCASSKDRMAGYTFGSGTRLTVV.

This sequence joins TRBV11-2 and TRBJ1-2; D is perhaps TRBD1 (6 bases). Trimming took 1 base from V and 3 from J, leaving 9 bases between them. The CDR3 consists of 14 residues. Germline V lookup: CDR1 SGHAT, CDR2 FQNNGV. CDR3 loop: CASSLGGPYYGYTF. Written as DNA, the CDR3 is TGTGCCAGCAGCTTAGGGGGGCCCTACTATGGCTACACCTTC.